These 28 T cell receptor beta chains originate from one sample sequenced in a study of shared clonotypes between healthy human individuals. Naive CD8 cells lacked CD45RO, underwent positive selection for CCR7 and left out terminally differentiated effector memory CD45RA+ cells. The repertoire was sequenced with immunoSEQ multiplex PCR; TCRdb's copy has only in-frame clones and lacks some. The sample consists of about 2.1 million clones, about 93% of them appearing once. The sample taken for sequencing was naive CD8+ T cells from PBMCs. The receptor set was obtained from a man in his late teens or twenties in good health. Some clones in this sample may be carry-over from other donors' samples.

The rearrangement uses TRBV19 and TRBJ2-7, with D possibly matching TRBD1 (5 bases). The length of the CDR3 is 14 residues. Trimming pared 4 bases from V and 0 bases from J, leaving 10 bases between. CDR1 is LNHDA and CDR2 is SQIVND in the germline V gene (reference sequence). The CDR3 DNA reads TGTGCCAGTAGTACGCGACAGTACTCCTACGAGCAGTACTTC. As protein: CASSTRQYSYEQYF.

This clone was seen only once. The CDR3 DNA reads TGTGCCAGCAGTGAAGCGCTTGGGCGGTACAATGAGCAGTTCTTC. It encodes CASSEALGRYNEQFF. The V call is TRBV2, the J call TRBJ2-1; D is unresolved. The CDR3 consists of 15 residues. CDR1 and CDR2 (germline): SNHLY, FYNNEI. V was clipped by 0 bases and J by 4 bases, with 10 bases between them.

V usage is TRBV7-9 and J usage is TRBJ2-7; D is perhaps TRBD1 or TRBD2 (5 bases each). Deletions cut 5 bases from V and 4 bases from J, with 15 bases between. Germline V gives CDR1 SEHNR, CDR2 FQNEAQ (reference sequence). The CDR3 has 14 residues. The CDR3 region has the DNA TGTGCCAGCAGCGGGACCCATCCTATGTACGAGCAGTACTTC. Its protein is CASSGTHPMYEQYF.

The chain has TRBV7-9 and TRBJ2-1; 9 nucleotides line up with TRBD1. With V trimmed by 4 bases and J by 4 bases, 11 bases remained unmatched. Germline CDR1 and CDR2: SEHNR and FQNEAQ (reference sequence). The CDR3 is made up of 17 amino acids. The CDR3 sequence: CASSSVPGTGSYNEQFF. CDR3 DNA: TGTGCCAGCAGCTCAGTTCCCGGGACAGGGAGTTACAATGAGCAGTTCTTC.

The genes are TRBV9 and TRBJ2-5; D possibly matches TRBD1 or TRBD2 (5 bases each). Per germline, CDR1 SGDLS and CDR2 YYNGEE. Between the trimmed V and J ends, which lost 4 bases and 7 bases, there was a span of 17 bases. The CDR3 sequence is 14 residues long. The DNA for the CDR3 is TGTGCCAGCAGCTTACCGGGGCCCTTGGTGACCCAGTACTTC. This codes for CASSLPGPLVTQYF.

J is TRBJ1-2 and V is TRBV28; 7 nucleotides match TRBD1. Germline trimming cut 6 bases from V and 2 bases from J; bases unmatched to any gene: 12. The CDR3 runs to 16 residues. Germline loops: CDR1 MDHEN, CDR2 SYDVKM. This chain's CDR3 is CASSPPTGWLNYGYTF. The DNA for the CDR3 is TGTGCCAGCAGCCCACCGACAGGGTGGCTAAACTATGGCTACACCTTC.

The V gene is TRBV11-3, the J gene TRBJ2-1, with D perhaps matching TRBD1 (6 bases). Germline V gene data show CDR1 as SGHNT and CDR2 as YENEEA. The V gene lost 2 bases and the J gene lost 0 bases, with 14 bases spanning the gap. This CDR3 is built from 17 residues. The CDR3 coding sequence is TGTGCCAGCAGCTTACGAAGGGGGACAAGCTCCTACAATGAGCAGTTCTTC. Amino acids: CASSLRRGTSSYNEQFF.

The chain recombines TRBV10-3 with TRBJ2-7; 9 bases match TRBD2. This CDR3 region has 17 residues. Per germline, CDR1 ENHRY and CDR2 SYGVKD. The V segment lost 0 bases and the J segment 0 bases; nucleotides outside the gene matches: 6. CDR3 nucleotides: TGTGCCATCAGTGAGTCCCGGCTAGCGGGGCCCTCCTACGAGCAGTACTTC. Protein sequence: CAISESRLAGPSYEQYF.

The chain uses TRBV7-2 and TRBJ2-1, with TRBD2 as a possible D gene (5 bases). V lost 6 bases and J lost 9, with 27 bases in between. Germline assignment: CDR1 SGHTA and CDR2 FQGNSA. The length of the CDR3 is 17 residues. In DNA, the CDR3 is TGTGCCAGCAGAGGTGGGGTGTGGGAGAGCGTAATAGGTGAGCAGTTCTTC. Residues: CASRGGVWESVIGEQFF.

The J gene is TRBJ2-7, the V gene TRBV13, with a tentative D call TRBD2 (5 bases). Germline V gives CDR1 PRHDT, CDR2 FYEKMQ (reference sequence). This CDR3 comprises 13 residues. V was pared by 3 bases and J by 3 bases, with 9 bases between. The CDR3 DNA sequence: TGTGCCAGCAGCTTGGAGGCTGGCTACGAGCAGTACTTC. It specifies CASSLEAGYEQYF.

V is TRBV10-3 and J is TRBJ2-7, with 7 bases lining up with TRBD1. The CDR3 covers 17 residues. V was clipped by 2 bases and J by 1 base; unmatched bases: 11. Germline CDR1 is ENHRY and CDR2 is SYGVKD. CDR3 protein: CAISETQTGVRSYEQYF. The CDR3 DNA reads as TGTGCCATCAGTGAGACCCAAACAGGGGTTCGATCCTACGAGCAGTACTTC.

The J gene is TRBJ1-3, the V gene TRBV7-8; 8 nucleotides align to TRBD1. J was trimmed by 4 bases and V by 3 bases; bases with no gene match: 8. The length of the CDR3 is 16 residues. Looked up from germline, CDR1 is SGHVS and CDR2 is FQNEAQ. CDR3 sequence (DNA): TGTGCCAGCAGCTTTGGGGCAGGGGGCTCAGGAAACACCATATATTTT. As protein: CASSFGAGGSGNTIYF.

The chain carries TRBV7-9 and TRBJ2-3; D might be TRBD1 (5 bases). Trimming took 4 bases from V and 2 from J, leaving 10 bases between them. The germline CDR1 and CDR2 sequences are SEHNR and FQNEAQ (reference sequence). The CDR3 covers 14 residues. CDR3 amino acids: CASSYDRDTDTQYF. CDR3 bases: TGTGCCAGCAGCTATGACAGAGACACAGATACGCAGTATTTT.

A single count supports this clone. The same CDR3 is also encoded by other DNA sequences in this sample. The chain combines TRBV13 with TRBJ2-3; D is unclear. CDR3 length equals 14 residues. CDR1 is PRHDT and CDR2 is FYEKMQ in the germline V gene (reference sequence). V was clipped by 6 bases and J by 1 base, with 11 bases between them. As DNA, the CDR3 is TGTGCCAGCAGTTTGGGTGGGGGCACAGATACGCAGTATTTT. It is translated as CASSLGGGTDTQYF. Full variable domain (rest looked up from reference TRBV13 and TRBJ2-3): AAGVIQSPRHLIKEKRETATLKCYPIPRHDTVYWYQQGPGQDPQFLISFYEKMQSDKGSIPDRFSAQQFSDYHSELNMSSLELGDSALYFCASSLGGGTDTQYFGPGTRLTVL.

The V gene is TRBV7-9, the J gene TRBJ1-1; D ambiguous. The CDR3 consists of 16 residues. Germline V lookup: CDR1 SEHNR, CDR2 FQNEAQ (reference sequence). The V end lost 5 bases, the J end lost 5 bases, and 21 bases lay between the germline ends. The CDR3 nucleotides read TGTGCCAGCAGCGAACCTAACGGCGCGTTGGGAACTGAAGCTTTCTTT. Amino acid sequence: CASSEPNGALGTEAFF.

The chain uses TRBV4-1 and TRBJ2-1; TRBD2 is a possible D gene (5 bases). Germline CDR1 and CDR2: MGHRA and YSYEKL. The V gene lost 1 base and the J gene lost 4 bases, with 17 bases spanning the gap. This CDR3 region has 17 residues. The DNA of the CDR3 is TGCGCCAGCAGCCAAGCGGACTTCCGGCCGTTTTACAATGAGCAGTTCTTC. It is translated as CASSQADFRPFYNEQFF.

V and J are TRBV7-8 and TRBJ2-1; 11 nucleotides align to TRBD2. V trimming: 4 bases; J trimming: 5 bases; junction bases outside the gene matches: 7. Per the germline V gene, CDR1 is SGHVS and CDR2 is FQNEAQ. The CDR3 has 16 residues. The CDR3 is CASSSRLAGLNNEQFF. For the CDR3, the DNA is TGTGCCAGCAGCTCTCGACTAGCGGGACTTAACAATGAGCAGTTCTTC.

The V gene is TRBV28, the J gene TRBJ2-2; D might be TRBD1 or TRBD2, each matching 5 bases. Trimming took off 3 bases at V and 5 bases at J, with 10 bases between the two ends. Looked up from germline, CDR1 is MDHEN and CDR2 is SYDVKM. This CDR3 region has 14 residues. CDR3 coding DNA: TGTGCCAGCAGTTTCAACTGGGGGACCGGGGAGCTGTTTTTT. Translated: CASSFNWGTGELFF.

Of note for this clone: This sample includes further DNA sequences coding for the same CDR3. The chain has TRBV7-8 and TRBJ1-1; no firm D call. V was shortened by 5 bases and J by 0 bases, with 7 bases between the two germline ends. From germline, CDR1 is SGHVS and CDR2 FQNEAQ. The CDR3 has 13 amino acids. CDR3 bases: TGTGCCAGCAGCCCGGCCCTGAACACTGAAGCTTTCTTT. This sequence encodes CASSPALNTEAFF.

This CDR3 reads CASSQTQGTGNYGYTF. In nucleotides, the CDR3 is TGCGCCAGCAGCCAGACCCAGGGGACAGGGAACTATGGCTACACCTTC. V and J are TRBV4-3 and TRBJ1-2; 9 nucleotides align to TRBD1. With V trimmed by 3 bases and J by 2 bases, 7 bases remained unmatched. CDR3 size: 16 residues. CDR1 and CDR2 from the germline V gene are LGHNA and YSLEER.

Details on this clone: This sample includes further DNA sequences coding for the same CDR3. CDR3 DNA: TGTGCCAGCAGTTACTCGAGAGGGGGCACTGAAGCTTTCTTT. Protein: CASSYSRGGTEAFF. The genes are TRBV6-5 and TRBJ1-1; D perhaps matches TRBD1 (6 bases). V lost 0 bases and J lost 4, with 9 bases in between. The CDR3 is 14 amino acids. Per germline, CDR1 MNHEY and CDR2 SVGAGI.

The chain couples TRBV7-8 to TRBJ2-7, with 9 bases identical to TRBD1. The CDR3 totals 13 residues. Germline V gives CDR1 SGHVS, CDR2 FQNEAQ. J was trimmed by 6 bases and V by 1 base; bases with no gene match: 1. Here the CDR3 DNA reads TGTGCCAGCAGCTTAGAGACAGGGGGCGAGCAGTACTTC. Translation gives CASSLETGGEQYF.

For this clone: The sample carries other DNA sequences with the same CDR3. The chain couples TRBV19 to TRBJ1-1; D is ambiguous. Looked up from germline, CDR1 is LNHDA and CDR2 is SQIVND (reference sequence). The CDR3 has 13 residues. Trimming took off 2 bases at V and 5 bases at J, with 9 bases between the two ends. Written as DNA, the CDR3 is TGTGCCAGTAGTATAAGCCGGGTTACTGAAGCTTTCTTT. Its translation: CASSISRVTEAFF.

The gene calls are TRBV11-3 and TRBJ2-7, with TRBD2 identical over 7 bases. This CDR3 comprises 16 residues. Germline-derived CDR1 and CDR2 are SGHNT and YENEEA. Trimming removed 4 bases from V and 6 bases from J; junction bases left unmatched: 15. CDR3 coding DNA: TGTGCCAGCAGCTATACTAGGGTGTGGACTAGTTGCGAGCAGTACTTC. Its protein is CASSYTRVWTSCEQYF.

V and J are TRBV6-6 and TRBJ2-5; a weak D match, TRBD2 (6 bases). The germline V and J ends were trimmed by 5 bases and 5 bases, with 18 bases remaining between them. Germline V gene lookup returns CDR1 MNHNY and CDR2 SVGAGI (reference sequence). This CDR3 is built from 15 residues. The CDR3 is CASSDAGPRGETQYF. CDR3 nucleotides: TGTGCCAGCAGTGACGCGGGACCCCGGGGGGAGACCCAGTACTTC.

The chain combines TRBV28 with TRBJ2-7; the match to TRBD1 covers 8 bases. CDR3 length: 14 residues. The V and J ends lost 6 bases and 6 bases, in that order; junction bases with no gene match: 10. Germline V gene sequence: CDR1 MDHEN, CDR2 SYDVKM. CDR3 protein: CASSPTGVRFEQYF. The CDR3 nucleotides are TGTGCCAGCAGCCCGACAGGGGTCCGTTTCGAGCAGTACTTC.

V usage is TRBV7-9 and J usage is TRBJ2-7, with unresolved D. From germline, CDR1 is SEHNR and CDR2 FQNEAQ (reference sequence). The CDR3 has 15 amino acids. Between the trimmed V and J ends, which lost 5 bases and 5 bases, there was a span of 19 bases. The CDR3 nucleotides read TGTGCCAGCAGCGCACGGGTGGCTATATGGGACGAGCAGTACTTC. This gives the protein CASSARVAIWDEQYF.

The CDR3 bases are TGTGCCAGTAGTGAGAACAGGGAGAACACTGAAGCTTTCTTT. Amino acids: CASSENRENTEAFF. The genes are TRBV19 and TRBJ1-1; tentative D call: TRBD1 (6 bases). Trimming pared 5 bases from V and 1 base from J, leaving 11 bases between. Germline V gene sequence: CDR1 LNHDA, CDR2 SQIVND (reference sequence). CDR3 size: 14 residues. The entire variable domain, with the rest obtained from reference TRBV19 and TRBJ1-1, is as follows: DGGITQSPKYLFRKEGQNVTLSCEQNLNHDAMYWYRQDPGQGLRLIYYSQIVNDFQKGDIAEGYSVSREKKESFPLTVTSAQKNPTAFYLCASSENRENTEAFFGQGTRLTVV.